The source of this T cell receptor beta chain is a study of blood T cell repertoires in COVID-19. This CDR3 has 13 amino acids. The germline gives CDR1 SGDLS, CDR2 YYNGEE. The V segment lost 6 bases and the J segment 5 bases; nucleotides outside the gene matches: 5. In the original workflow: Amplification of reference gene primers was used by the study to estimate nucleated cell counts. Sequencing was performed with immunoSEQ multiplex PCR; in TCRdb, only in-frame clones are kept and a portion is missing. V, J and clone size are taken as reported in that table, and D and trimming were inferred from the DNA itself. This table holds 300,000 or so clones, around 87% found once.

The sequenced sample consisted of peripheral blood. The origin of this receptor is a man between 65 and 85 years old with acute or convalescent COVID-19. This chain connects TRBV9 to TRBJ2-1; 7 bases match TRBD1. The chain's CDR3 is CASMGTANNEQFF. In DNA, the CDR3 is TGTGCCAGCATGGGGACAGCAAACAATGAGCAGTTCTTC.